This record covers a single T cell receptor (beta chain). Its antigen is undetermined. The germline V gene has CDR1 MNHNY and CDR2 SVGAGI (reference sequence). The CDR3 extends over 15 amino acids. V was clipped by 6 bases and J by 2 bases; unmatched bases: 6. The data were taken from a study of OX40 agonist ivuxolimab in advanced cancers. Across the whole study: Partial responses were achieved by three patients, of whom one had hepatocellular carcinoma and two had cutaneous melanoma.

Broader study findings: CD4+ T cells averaged fewer expanded clones than CD8+ T cells. Clonal expansion by week 6 occurred in CD4+ and CD8+ blood T cells (at 0.1 to 3.0 mg/kg). Undetermined was the antigen specificity of the expanded peripheral T cells.

Sequenced by immunoSEQ multiplex PCR; TCRdb stores in-frame clones only, minus some. This table has about 29,000 clones, about 93% appearing once. The sequencing here drew on CD4+ or CD8+ T cells sorted from blood, taken in a trial of the OX40 agonist ivuxolimab. The clonotype originates from an adult with an advanced solid tumor such as melanoma, head and neck, liver or kidney cancer. The chain combines TRBV6-6 with TRBJ2-2; 7 positions match TRBD1. CDR3 nucleotide sequence: TGTGCCAGCAGAACCGGGACAGATAACACCGGGGAGCTGTTTTTT. Translating gives CASRTGTDNTGELFF.